This TCR beta chain was retrieved from a study of blood T cell repertoires in COVID-19 (TCRdb year 2020). With regard to the full study: Collaborator samples came from the United States, Italy and Spain and covered acute and convalescent phases of COVID-19. The prospective study material was composed of cDNA or gDNA derived from T cells, B-cell-depleted T cells, or PBMCs. Deeply sampled blood TCRbeta repertoires from subjects exposed to, actively infected with, or recovered from COVID-19 were included in the dataset. The repertoires were made available in a free public database intended to serve as a resource for research on the immune response to SARS-CoV-2. Samples were obtained from the ongoing ImmuneRACE study (first 160 participants) and from over 1,000 subjects provided by 6 global collaborators. The sample metadata nearly always contained a de-identified subject ID, COVID-19 status, age in years and sex. Where available, HLA class I and class II types were obtained from metadata supplied by the sample provider rather than from assay-based typing.

TCRbeta CDR3 regions were amplified from genomic DNA using the immunoSEQ Assay, a bias-controlled multiplex PCR. On the study's bioinformatics: Nucleated cell counts per sample were estimated from amplification of reference gene primers within the assay. To quantify the absolute abundance of each unique TCRbeta CDR3 rearrangement, sequence reads were collapsed and filtered. For each sample, productive Simpson clonality was calculated as the square root of Simpson's diversity index over productive rearrangements. TCRdb retrieved this table from immuneACCESS and kept in-frame rearrangements only. Not all clones are present; in checked studies, unresolved V genes account for under half, and no reason is known for the remainder. The D gene and trimming were derived from the DNA, and the V and J assignments and clone size from that table. The sample table lists 130,000 or so clones, about 80% of them with a count of one. Of the sample, less than 15% is held by the ten largest clones.

General conclusions and limits of the study: Clinical and demographic metadata were provided uncurated, with the amount varying by source and participant.

Whole blood was collected in K2EDTA tubes by collaborating institutions according to the institutions' own protocols. For TCRbeta analysis, collaborators shipped samples in one of three forms: frozen whole blood, isolated PBMCs, or DNA extracted from either of those sample types. The CDR3 numbers 13 residues from cysteine through phenylalanine. The read is trimmed to its CDR3 DNA, 39 bases read in frame from base 1. The germline V and J ends show losses of 7 bases and 5 bases respectively, and no gene match explains 7 bases of the junction. Turning to this clone: Its antigen is not yet known. No base quality information exists; no much larger clone differs at one position.

Material: peripheral blood. The chain uses TRBV12-3 or TRBV12-4 and TRBJ2-7, with TRBD2 matching 8 junction bases. This receptor was obtained from a woman in her sixties with acute or convalescent COVID-19. The base sequence is TGTGCCAGCAACCCCCGGGGGGGAGACGAGCAGTACTTC. Its translation reads: CASNPRGGDEQYF.